The rows below give T cell receptor beta chains drawn from one sample of a study of vaccination effects on CD4 cells after COVID-19. Assay: immunoSEQ multiplex PCR; the TCRdb copy retains only in-frame clones and omits some. The sample carries 65,000 or so clones, about 72% recorded once. What these receptors recognize is not known. Specimen: CD4+ T cells from PBMCs cultured with HCoV-NL63 spike peptides, collected before COVID-19 vaccination. The receptors were sampled from a human donor who received a COVID-19 vaccine. Both conserved end residues are part of each CDR3. Fields, in order: V gene, J gene, CDR3 length, CDR3 protein.

TRBV5-1	TRBJ2-3	16	CASSLGGDASTDTQYF
TRBV10-1	TRBJ2-3	16	CASSEGGGGYTDTQYF
TRBV6-5	TRBJ1-5	15	CASSYSVVSNQPQHF
TRBV28	TRBJ1-2	14	CASIARGSNYGYTF
TRBV6-2/TRBV6-3	TRBJ1-5	16	CASNYRQIVSNQPQHF
TRBV24-1	TRBJ1-1	15	CATSDPRDRTDRAFF
TRBV5-1	TRBJ2-1	14	CASSLGQGGNEQFF
TRBV6-2/TRBV6-3	TRBJ1-5	15	CASSYLTDSNQPQHF
TRBV9	TRBJ1-6	15	CASSVARSYNSPLHF
TRBV5-6	TRBJ1-5	14	CASSLGRENQPQHF
TRBV7-2	TRBJ2-3	16	CASSPIGGISTDTQYF
TRBV18	TRBJ1-5	13	CASSPFGDQPQHF
TRBV29-1	TRBJ2-5	13	CSGLEGGKETQYF
TRBV7-8	TRBJ1-1	14	CASSLEVRAEGAFF
TRBV11-2	TRBJ1-2	17	CASSSIKRQGDRYGYTF
TRBV12-3/TRBV12-4	TRBJ2-3	12	CASNYGAGTQYF
TRBV7-2	TRBJ2-3	16	CASSLDRVLGTDTQYF
TRBV7-3	TRBJ2-5	15	CASSLTTGLGETQYF
TRBV6-6	TRBJ1-5	15	CASSYDSNTNQPQHF
TRBV5-1	TRBJ2-3	15	CASSLQGAHEDTQYF
TRBV7-2	TRBJ2-5	13	CASSLGLGETQYF
TRBV2	TRBJ2-3	14	CARVPLAGVPTQYF
TRBV29-1	TRBJ1-2	13	CSVEGNTFYGYTF
TRBV15	TRBJ1-3	16	CATSTGGFGSGNTIYF
TRBV5-1	TRBJ2-1	17	CASRLSPGVRSDNEQFF
TRBV6-1	TRBJ1-4	17	CASSENHFGATNEKLFF
TRBV19	TRBJ2-5	12	CASSGSQETQYF
TRBV6-5	TRBJ1-2	13	CASSPRQGLGYTF
TRBV24-1	TRBJ1-3	16	CATSEEGQRFGNTIYF
TRBV6-5	TRBJ1-4	13	CASQRGGGEKLFF
TRBV11-2	TRBJ2-2	15	CASKWGQTNTGELFF
TRBV10-2	TRBJ2-3	12	CASRAGLDTQYF